Ten or more counts support the clone carrying this TCR beta chain. Antigen unknown. Amplification of TCR beta CDR3 regions was performed using RNA transcripts as template. In the first-round RT-PCR of the TCR CDR3, the HTBI primer set was used. TCRdb reanalysed the multiplex PCR reads using MiXCR and keeps one entry per CDR3 protein. Of 400,000 to 600,000 distinct CDR3 sequences in the sample, around 16% were seen once. Ophthalmopathy patients showed a Clinical Activity Score of at least 3, NOSPECS grade of at least 4 and duration under 3 months. Clinical symptoms, serum thyroxine, TRAb, thyroid ultrasound and orbital computed tomography informed diagnoses. A roughly 9.7 ml volume of fresh peripheral blood provided the PBMCs. The CDR3 length is 14 residues. The germline V gene encodes CDR1 MDHEN and CDR2 SYDVKM. Between the trimmed V and J ends, which lost 9 bases and 4 bases, there was a span of 18 bases.

The data stem from a study of T cells in Graves' hyperthyroidism and ophthalmopathy. Overall study results and limits: A model of 13 V-J features distinguished ophthalmopathy from stable hyperthyroidism.

The chain is built from TRBV28 and TRBJ1-1; possibly TRBD1 for D (6 bases). The specimen was blood. The clonotype comes from a young woman with Graves' ophthalmopathy. CDR3 sequence reads: CASWGQPKSTEAFF. DNA for the CDR3: TGTGCCAGTTGGGGGCAGCCAAAAAGCACTGAAGCTTTCTTT.